A single sample gave rise to the 23 T cell receptor beta chains below, sequenced in a study of blood T cell repertoires in COVID-19. Using immunoSEQ multiplex PCR, the repertoire was profiled, and TCRdb retains in-frame clones only, with some absent. The data contain some 15,000 clones, 80% to 90% of them singletons. Sequencing was done on a sample of peripheral blood. The source of these receptors is a man aged 45-65 years with active COVID-19.

The chain couples TRBV4-2 to TRBJ1-6; no clear D. CDR3 size: 14 residues. V lost 0 bases and J 6 bases, leaving 6 bases between the germline ends. Germline CDR1 is LGHNA and CDR2 is YNFKEQ. Here the CDR3 reads CASSQDLVNSPLHF. DNA of the CDR3: TGTGCCAGCAGCCAAGATTTAGTTAATTCACCCCTCCACTTT.

The chain links TRBV19 to TRBJ1-5; D is perhaps TRBD1 (5 bases). Trimming left V 4 bases short and J 3 bases short, with 13 bases between. The CDR3 totals 15 residues. The germline gives CDR1 LNHDA, CDR2 SQIVND (reference sequence). The CDR3 coding sequence is TGTGCCAGTAGTAGGGGCGGACAAATCAATCAGCCCCAGCATTTT. Residues: CASSRGGQINQPQHF.

In its sample, this clone was seen once. V usage is TRBV9 and J usage is TRBJ2-7; tentatively, D is TRBD2 (6 bases). CDR3 length: 15 amino acids. Germline V gene lookup returns CDR1 SGDLS and CDR2 YYNGEE. The V end was cut by 0 bases, the J end by 4 bases, with 14 bases between. CDR3 loop: CASSVGGSGDYEQYF. In nucleotides, the CDR3 is TGTGCCAGCAGCGTAGGGGGGTCGGGAGATTACGAGCAGTACTTC.

The chain employs TRBV5-1 and TRBJ2-3; 9 bases map to TRBD1. The CDR3 loop spans 14 amino acids. The V and J ends lost 4 bases and 6 bases, in that order; junction bases with no gene match: 6. Germline V gene lookup returns CDR1 SGHRS and CDR2 YFSETQ. The chain's CDR3 is CASSTDRGWDTQYF. The CDR3 nucleotides are TGCGCCAGCAGCACGGACAGGGGATGGGATACGCAGTATTTT.

The chain employs TRBV19 and TRBJ1-6, with D unresolved. V was trimmed by 3 bases and J by 4 bases, leaving 13 bases between them. The CDR3 loop spans 16 amino acids. CDR1 is LNHDA and CDR2 is SQIVND in the germline V gene (reference sequence). The CDR3 DNA follows: TGTGCCAGTAGTATGGAGGCCCTTGGATATAATTCACCCCTCCACTTT. This sequence encodes CASSMEALGYNSPLHF.

V usage is TRBV5-1 and J usage is TRBJ2-5; 11 bases agree with TRBD2. Trimming removed 0 bases from V and 5 bases from J; junction bases left unmatched: 6. The CDR3 totals 16 residues. Per the germline V gene, CDR1 is SGHRS and CDR2 is YFSETQ. This CDR3 is CASSLGTSGSRETQYF. CDR3 nucleotide sequence: TGCGCCAGCAGCTTGGGAACTAGCGGGAGTCGGGAGACCCAGTACTTC. Complete variable domain (other parts from reference TRBV5-1 and TRBJ2-5): KAGVTQTPRYLIKTRGQQVTLSCSPISGHRSVSWYQQTPGQGLQFLFEYFSETQRNKGNFPGRFSGRQFSNSRSEMNVSTLELGDSALYLCASSLGTSGSRETQYFGPGTRLLVL.

V is TRBV27 and J is TRBJ2-1; TRBD2 agrees at 13 bases. The trim removed 2 bases at V and 8 bases at J, leaving 3 bases unmatched. Germline CDR1 reads MNHEY; CDR2 reads SMNVEV (reference sequence). The CDR3 runs to 15 residues. This CDR3 reads CASSLGTSGMDEQFF. The CDR3 coding sequence is TGTGCCAGCAGTTTAGGGACTAGCGGGATGGATGAGCAGTTCTTC.

The CDR3 nucleotides are TGCGCCAGCAGGCTCCGGGACAGGGGCGGCTATGGCTACACCTTC. Residues: CASRLRDRGGYGYTF. J is TRBJ1-2 and V is TRBV10-1; 10 bases agree with TRBD1. CDR1 WNHNN and CDR2 SYGVQD come from the germline V gene (reference sequence). Trimming took 6 bases from V and 4 from J; bases not matched to a gene: 8. CDR3 length: 15 amino acids.

The V gene is TRBV6-1, the J gene TRBJ1-5, with 8 bases fitting TRBD1. CDR3 length equals 15 residues. The germline gives CDR1 MNHNS, CDR2 SASEGT. V was clipped by 1 base and J by 6 bases; unmatched bases: 5. CDR3: CASSEDSGGSQPQHF. CDR3 nucleotide sequence: TGTGCCAGCAGTGAAGATTCAGGGGGCAGTCAGCCCCAGCATTTT.

The chain employs TRBV13 and TRBJ1-2, with TRBD1 identical over 7 bases. CDR1 and CDR2 (germline): PRHDT, FYEKMQ (reference sequence). The CDR3 is 13 residues long. Trimming at V came to 9 bases and at J to 8 bases, leaving 12 bases not matched to a gene. The CDR3 reads CASAEGGAGGYTF. CDR3 coding DNA: TGTGCCAGTGCCGAAGGGGGCGCGGGGGGCTACACCTTC.

Here the CDR3 DNA reads TGTGCCAGCAGTTCTTCAGGCTATGAGCAGTTCTTC. This encodes CASSSSGYEQFF. The genes are TRBV12-3 or TRBV12-4 and TRBJ2-1; D is uncertain. CDR3 length: 12 residues. Trimming left V 4 bases short and J 8 bases short, with 9 bases between.

V gene TRBV28 combines with J gene TRBJ1-5, with TRBD1 identical over 7 bases. Germline V CDR1 and CDR2: MDHEN, SYDVKM. The CDR3 consists of 16 residues. The V gene end was trimmed by 5 bases and the J gene end by 2 bases; junction bases not matched to a gene: 9. CDR3 DNA sequence: TGTGCCAGCAGTCCGCTACAGGGGAATGGCAATCAGCCCCAGCATTTT. Translating gives CASSPLQGNGNQPQHF.

The chain is built from TRBV19 and TRBJ1-1; tentative D call: TRBD1 (5 bases). This CDR3 is 15 amino acids long. CDR1 is LNHDA, CDR2 SQIVND, per germline (reference sequence). Trimming removed 5 bases from V and 8 bases from J, with 21 bases in between. CDR3 nucleotide sequence: TGTGCCAGTAGTTCCTGGGACTCGCCTCGATCAGAAGCTTTCTTT. Its protein product is CASSSWDSPRSEAFF.

The genes are TRBV24-1 and TRBJ2-7; 7 bases are shared with TRBD1. CDR1 is KGHDR and CDR2 is SFDVKD in the germline V gene. The CDR3 totals 14 residues. Losses at the gene ends were 4 bases for V and 1 base for J; bases not matched to a gene: 3. CDR3 DNA sequence: TGTGCCACCAGTGACCCGGGACAGTCCTACGAGCAGTACTTC. Protein: CATSDPGQSYEQYF.

The V gene is TRBV7-6, the J gene TRBJ1-5, with D perhaps matching TRBD1 (5 bases). Germline loops: CDR1 SGHVS, CDR2 FNYEAQ. The CDR3 length is 15 residues. V lost 1 base and J 4 bases, leaving 11 bases between the germline ends. The CDR3 loop reads CASSLEPGRNQPQHF. The DNA of the CDR3 is TGTGCCAGCAGCTTAGAACCAGGGCGGAATCAGCCCCAGCATTTT.

The genes are TRBV7-6 and TRBJ2-2, with TRBD2 identical over 7 bases. This CDR3 is 16 amino acids long. The ends lost 0 bases at V and 3 bases at J; junction bases unmatched: 4. Germline V gene sequence: CDR1 SGHVS, CDR2 FNYEAQ. CDR3 loop: CASSLAGGRDTGELFF. The DNA of the CDR3 is TGTGCCAGCAGCTTAGCGGGTGGGAGGGACACCGGGGAGCTGTTTTTT.

This chain uses TRBV29-1 with TRBJ1-2, with D possibly matching TRBD1 (5 bases). CDR1 is SQVTM, CDR2 ANQGSEA, per germline. The length of the CDR3 is 15 residues. Trimming took 1 base from V and 2 from J, leaving 14 bases between them. The chain's CDR3 is CSVEGGVGRNYGYTF. Here the CDR3 DNA reads TGCAGCGTTGAAGGGGGGGTCGGGAGAAACTATGGCTACACCTTC.

The rearrangement uses TRBV4-1 and TRBJ2-7; the match to TRBD2 covers 10 bases. The CDR3 runs to 16 residues. Germline CDR1 is MGHRA and CDR2 is YSYEKL. V dropped 4 bases and J dropped 1; count of bases not matched to a gene: 7. Here the CDR3 reads CASSPETSGRSYEQYF. Here the CDR3 DNA reads TGCGCCAGCAGCCCGGAGACTAGCGGGCGATCCTACGAGCAGTACTTC.

The chain joins TRBV27 to TRBJ1-1; 7 bases are shared with TRBD1. CDR3 length: 14 amino acids. CDR1 MNHEY and CDR2 SMNVEV come from the germline V gene (reference sequence). The trim removed 5 bases at V and 4 bases at J, leaving 7 bases unmatched. The CDR3 region has the DNA TGTGCCAGCAGTCCCATCACAGGGGTCACTGAAGCTTTCTTT. This translates into CASSPITGVTEAFF.

V usage is TRBV6-6 and J usage is TRBJ1-1; 9 nucleotides match TRBD1. Germline V lookup: CDR1 MNHNY, CDR2 SVGAGI (reference sequence). Losses at the gene ends were 4 bases for V and 7 bases for J; bases not matched to a gene: 7. The CDR3 loop spans 14 amino acids. The CDR3 DNA sequence: TGTGCCAGCAGTTTAAGTCCGGGACAGGGTGAAGCTTTCTTT. Translation: CASSLSPGQGEAFF.

This sequence joins TRBV25-1 and TRBJ2-5; 11 nucleotides line up with TRBD2. Trimming took 3 bases from V and 2 from J; bases not matched to a gene: 2. The length of the CDR3 is 15 residues. Germline V gene data show CDR1 as MGHDK and CDR2 as SYGVNS. The CDR3 here is CASSEGLAVQETQYF. The CDR3 bases are TGTGCCAGCAGTGAGGGACTAGCGGTTCAAGAGACCCAGTACTTC.

V usage is TRBV19 and J usage is TRBJ2-7; TRBD2 aligns across 7 bases. The CDR3 covers 15 residues. Looked up from germline, CDR1 is LNHDA and CDR2 is SQIVND (reference sequence). The V and J ends lost 3 bases and 0 bases, in that order; junction bases with no gene match: 5. CDR3 bases: TGTGCCAGTAGTATCAAGCGGGATCACTCCTACGAGCAGTACTTC. As protein: CASSIKRDHSYEQYF.

The CDR3 nucleotides are TGTGCCAGCAGCCGCACGGGTGGCGGGAGCCTTAAGGAGACCCAGTACTTC. Its translation: CASSRTGGGSLKETQYF. The chain couples TRBV4-2 to TRBJ2-5, with 7 bases matching TRBD2. The CDR3 is made up of 17 amino acids. Germline-derived CDR1 and CDR2 are LGHNA and YNFKEQ. V trimming: 4 bases; J trimming: 5 bases; junction bases outside the gene matches: 16.